The 15 T cell receptor beta chains listed next were all sequenced from one sample in a study of TIL therapy for anti-PD-1-resistant metastatic lung cancer. Time point meaning: pre-treatment sample, taken before nivolumab and TIL therapy. Pleural nodules or supraclavicular lymph nodes made up most of the excised metastases sampled. Sequencing used immunoSEQ v3. Assay used: immunoSEQ multiplex PCR; TCRdb lists only in-frame clones, some missing. The table includes about 100,000 clones, roughly 65% detected once. The source material was tumor tissue, sampled at baseline. Receptors originate from a person between 30 and 79 years old with non-small cell lung cancer.

The V and J genes are TRBV6-5 and TRBJ2-2; 9 bases align to TRBD1. V lost 2 bases, J lost 4 bases, and 2 bases stayed unmatched. The length of the CDR3 is 15 residues. The V gene's germline CDR1 is MNHEY and CDR2 SVGAGI. The DNA of the CDR3 is TGTGCCAGCAGTTACAGGGACAGGGTCACCGGGGAGCTGTTTTTT. Residues: CASSYRDRVTGELFF.

The chain employs TRBV6-2 or TRBV6-3 and TRBJ2-7; 7 positions match TRBD1. CDR3 length: 16 residues. Germline CDR1 MNHEY, CDR2 SVGEGT. The V and J ends lost 5 bases and 0 bases, in that order; junction bases with no gene match: 10. CDR3: CASSPRPRDSSYEQYF. The CDR3 region has the DNA TGTGCCAGCAGTCCAAGACCCAGGGACAGCTCCTACGAGCAGTACTTC.

The chain couples TRBV7-9 to TRBJ2-7; tentatively, D is TRBD1 (6 bases). The germline V and J ends were trimmed by 3 bases and 7 bases, with 16 bases remaining between them. There are 14 residues in the CDR3. CDR1 SEHNR and CDR2 FQNEAQ come from the germline V gene (reference sequence). The CDR3 DNA sequence: TGTGCCAGCAGCTTCGGGGACACCCTTTGGGAGCAGTACTTC. Protein product: CASSFGDTLWEQYF.

The CDR3 sequence is CASSFGGTGNEQYF. The CDR3 nucleotides are TGTGCCAGCAGTTTTGGAGGGACAGGAAACGAGCAGTACTTC. The gene calls are TRBV28 and TRBJ2-7; 8 bases line up with TRBD1. The germline V gene has CDR1 MDHEN and CDR2 SYDVKM. V was pared by 3 bases and J by 5 bases, with 6 bases of the junction left unmatched. The CDR3 covers 14 residues.

The chain combines TRBV11-2 with TRBJ2-5; 11 bases line up with TRBD2. The CDR3 consists of 16 residues. V trimming: 5 bases; J trimming: 2 bases; junction bases outside the gene matches: 7. Germline lookup yields CDR1 SGHAT and CDR2 FQNNGV. CDR3 DNA sequence: TGTGCCAGCAGCCCAATGACTAGCGGGGCTCAAGAGACCCAGTACTTC. It is translated as CASSPMTSGAQETQYF.

V is TRBV28 and J is TRBJ2-3; D possibly corresponds to TRBD2 (6 bases). The CDR3 runs 15 residues. Trimming took off 1 base at V and 5 bases at J, with 13 bases between the two ends. Germline values: CDR1 MDHEN, CDR2 SYDVKM. CDR3 DNA sequence: TGTGCCAGCAGTTTATTAACGGGAGCAGTAGATACGCAGTATTTT. It is translated as CASSLLTGAVDTQYF.

The chain links TRBV6-1 to TRBJ2-4; D unresolved. CDR3 size: 14 residues. V shed 0 bases and J shed 9 bases, with 12 bases lying between them. CDR1 is MNHNS and CDR2 is SASEGT in the germline V gene. CDR3 region: CASSEAPGYGIQYF. CDR3 DNA sequence: TGTGCCAGCAGTGAAGCTCCAGGTTATGGCATTCAGTACTTC.

The chain couples TRBV13 to TRBJ1-4; D is unresolved. Germline V gene lookup returns CDR1 PRHDT and CDR2 FYEKMQ (reference sequence). The ends were cut back, 2 bases at V and 5 bases at J, with 6 bases in the middle. This CDR3 contains 13 residues. This chain's CDR3 is CASSLTGNEKLFF. The DNA for the CDR3 is TGTGCCAGCAGCTTAACGGGAAATGAAAAACTGTTTTTT.

As for this clone: Germline is not matched at one junction end, which may reflect a read error. This sequence joins TRBV19 and TRBJ2-1; D is perhaps TRBD2 (5 bases). CDR1 and CDR2 from the germline V gene are LNHDA and SQIVND (reference sequence). The CDR3 sequence is 12 residues long. This CDR3 reads CASSTLGRASLF. CDR3 DNA: TGTGCCAGTAGTACCCTCGGGCGGGCCTCCCTCTTC.

The chain uses TRBV7-2 and TRBJ2-1; D call uncertain. V was shortened by 5 bases and J by 9 bases, with 14 bases between the two germline ends. Germline V lookup: CDR1 SGHTA, CDR2 FQGNSA. The CDR3 length is 13 residues. CDR3 DNA: TGTGCCAGCAGCCTGCGTCATGAGGTTGAGCAGTTCTTC. The encoded protein is CASSLRHEVEQFF.

CDR3 in DNA: TGTGCCAGCAGCTTACAACAGAATCAGCCCCAGCATTTT. This sequence encodes CASSLQQNQPQHF. This chain connects TRBV7-8 to TRBJ1-5; D is uncertain. The CDR3 has 13 amino acids. The V gene lost 2 bases and the J gene lost 4 bases, with 6 bases spanning the gap. Germline V gene data show CDR1 as SGHVS and CDR2 as FQNEAQ.

This chain joins TRBV5-5 and TRBJ2-3; weak D call: TRBD1 (6 bases). Germline V CDR1 and CDR2: SGHKS, YYEKEE (reference sequence). CDR3 length equals 16 residues. The V gene lost 5 bases and the J gene lost 3 bases, with 19 bases spanning the gap. Here the CDR3 reads CASSFFGHRATDTQYF. CDR3 nucleotides: TGTGCCAGCAGTTTCTTCGGGCACAGGGCTACAGATACGCAGTATTTT.

A few counts support this clone. The rearrangement uses TRBV5-1 and TRBJ2-3; D gene ambiguous. Between the trimmed V and J ends, which lost 1 base and 9 bases, there was a span of 12 bases. The CDR3 runs 13 residues. Germline assignment: CDR1 SGHRS and CDR2 YFSETQ. CDR3 sequence (DNA): TGCGCCAGCAGCTTGCTAGGGCCGGACACGCAGTATTTT. This gives the protein CASSLLGPDTQYF.

V usage is TRBV7-2 and J usage is TRBJ1-1; 9 bases fit TRBD1. The length of the CDR3 is 17 residues. From germline, CDR1 is SGHTA and CDR2 FQGNSA. V lost 2 bases to trimming and J lost 0 bases; unmatched junction nucleotides: 7. CDR3 loop: CASSLQTGGAMNTEAFF. The CDR3 DNA follows: TGTGCCAGCAGCTTACAAACAGGGGGCGCGATGAACACTGAAGCTTTCTTT.

This clone occurred a few times. The V and J genes are TRBV7-9 and TRBJ2-7; TRBD2 might be the D (6 bases). Germline V gene sequence: CDR1 SEHNR, CDR2 FQNEAQ (reference sequence). This CDR3 is 14 amino acids long. V was shortened by 5 bases and J by 4 bases, with 15 bases between the two germline ends. The CDR3 sequence is CASSPHREPYEQYF. CDR3 sequence (DNA): TGTGCCAGCAGCCCTCACCGGGAGCCGTACGAGCAGTACTTC.